The rows below give T cell receptor beta chains drawn from one sample of a study of blood T cells in healthy people across ages. TCRdb itself ran the 5' RACE reads through MiXCR, one entry per CDR3 protein. The table has 250,000 to 300,000 distinct CDR3 sequences, 25% to 30% seen once; the top ten hold over 25%. The material sequenced was blood. Receptor source: a woman aged 70-85 years in good health. The CDR3 runs from the conserved cysteine through the conserved F or W. Each record gives: D gene, clone size, CDR3 length, J gene, V gene, CDR3 DNA, CDR3 protein. D genes are given only for firm matches. Some rows mark clone size as missing; the rest say once, few, many or name a class of expanded clone.

D: NA; size: NA; length: 16; J: TRBJ2-3; V: TRBV4-2; DNA: TGTGCCAGCAGCCCCGAGGTGGGACTGAGCACAGATACGCAGTATTTT; CDR3: CASSPEVGLSTDTQYF
D: TRBD1; size: few; length: 13; J: TRBJ1-1; V: TRBV29-1; DNA: TGCAGCGTTGGGGACAGAGTGAACACTGAAGCTTTCTTT; CDR3: CSVGDRVNTEAFF
D: TRBD2; size: few; length: 17; J: TRBJ2-1; V: TRBV5-1; DNA: TGCGCCAGCAGCTCCCAAACGACTAGCGGGATGAGCAATGAGCAGTTCTTC; CDR3: CASSSQTTSGMSNEQFF
D: NA; size: few; length: 15; J: TRBJ1-2; V: TRBV12-3/TRBV12-4; DNA: TGTGCCAGCAGCACAGGGAGTTCGTCTAACTATGGCTACACCTTC; CDR3: CASSTGSSSNYGYTF
D: NA; size: once; length: 18; J: TRBJ2-6; V: TRBV4-1; DNA: TGCGCCAGCAGCCAACAACCCAGCGAGGGGTCTGGGGCCAACGTCCTGACTTTC; CDR3: CASSQQPSEGSGANVLTF
D: NA; size: many; length: 12; J: TRBJ2-6; V: TRBV29-1; DNA: TGCAGCGTTGCTACTGGGGCCAACGTCCTGACTTTC; CDR3: CSVATGANVLTF
D: NA; size: few; length: 16; J: TRBJ1-3; V: TRBV10-3; DNA: TGTGCCCTAAGTGAGACAGAACGTCTTTCTGGAAACACCATATATTTT; CDR3: CALSETERLSGNTIYF
D: TRBD1; size: few; length: 15; J: TRBJ1-5; V: TRBV3-1; DNA: TGTGCCAGCAGCCGGTCGACAGGGCGGTATCAGCCCCAGCATTTT; CDR3: CASSRSTGRYQPQHF
D: NA; size: NA; length: 14; J: TRBJ2-5; V: TRBV3-1; DNA: TGTGCCAGCAGCCAAGATCCAGTCCAAGAGACCCAGTACTTC; CDR3: CASSQDPVQETQYF
D: TRBD1; size: NA; length: 15; J: TRBJ2-7; V: TRBV12-3/TRBV12-4; DNA: TGTGCCAGCAGCGACCGACAGGGGCCGACCTACGAGCAGTACTTC; CDR3: CASSDRQGPTYEQYF
D: TRBD1; size: NA; length: 16; J: TRBJ2-2; V: TRBV2; DNA: TGTGCCAGCAGGGACAGGGGTAACGCGAACACCGGGGAGCTGTTTTTT; CDR3: CASRDRGNANTGELFF
D: NA; size: few; length: 13; J: TRBJ1-5; V: TRBV28; DNA: TGTGCCAGCACCCAGAGCTTCAATCAGCCCCAGCATTTT; CDR3: CASTQSFNQPQHF
D: NA; size: NA; length: 14; J: TRBJ2-4; V: TRBV2; DNA: TGTGCCAGCGAGGACGGATTTTCCAAAAACATTCAGTACTTC; CDR3: CASEDGFSKNIQYF
D: TRBD2; size: NA; length: 15; J: TRBJ2-1; V: TRBV4-1; DNA: TGCGCCAGCAGTCGGACTAGCGGGAGAGGCCATGAGCAGTTCTTC; CDR3: CASSRTSGRGHEQFF
D: NA; size: once; length: 12; J: TRBJ1-2; V: TRBV6-6; DNA: TGTGCCAGCAGTGAGGGACTTCGAGGCTACACCTTC; CDR3: CASSEGLRGYTF
D: NA; size: few; length: 14; J: TRBJ2-4; V: TRBV15; DNA: TGTGCCACCAGCAGAGATCCGCGGAACAACATTCAGTACTTC; CDR3: CATSRDPRNNIQYF
D: TRBD2; size: few; length: 14; J: TRBJ2-1; V: TRBV7-9; DNA: TGTGCCAGCAGCTTTCTTAGCGGGAGCAATGAGCAGTTCTTC; CDR3: CASSFLSGSNEQFF
D: NA; size: NA; length: 13; J: TRBJ1-5; V: TRBV20-1; DNA: TGCAGTGCTGTTGACTCCAATGATCAGCCCCAGCATTTT; CDR3: CSAVDSNDQPQHF
D: NA; size: many; length: 17; J: TRBJ2-5; V: TRBV5-1; DNA: TGCGCCAGCAGCTTGTTAGAGAACACTCGAGCCCAAGAGACCCAGTACTTC; CDR3: CASSLLENTRAQETQYF
D: NA; size: NA; length: 14; J: TRBJ1-3; V: TRBV5-1; DNA: TGCGCCAGCAGCTCCGGGGGTAGGGGAAACACCATATATTTT; CDR3: CASSSGGRGNTIYF
D: TRBD1; size: few; length: 14; J: TRBJ1-4; V: TRBV5-1; DNA: TGCGCCGGCAGCTTCGGGACAGGGGGGGAAAAACTGTTTTTT; CDR3: CAGSFGTGGEKLFF
D: NA; size: NA; length: 15; J: TRBJ2-4; V: TRBV20-1; DNA: TGCAGTGCTAGAGTTGGGTCGGCTCCCAAAAACATTCAGTACTTC; CDR3: CSARVGSAPKNIQYF
D: NA; size: many; length: 14; J: TRBJ2-7; V: TRBV11-2; DNA: TGTGCCAGCAGCTTAGATACACCCCACTACGAGCAGTACTTC; CDR3: CASSLDTPHYEQYF
D: NA; size: NA; length: 13; J: TRBJ1-1; V: TRBV12-3/TRBV12-4; DNA: TGTGCCAGCAGTCGACAGAAGGACACTGAAGCTTTCTTT; CDR3: CASSRQKDTEAFF
D: TRBD1; size: NA; length: 13; J: TRBJ1-2; V: TRBV20-1; DNA: TGCAGTAGTAGGGGGACAGATAACTATGGCTACACCTTC; CDR3: CSSRGTDNYGYTF
D: NA; size: few; length: 15; J: TRBJ2-5; V: TRBV3-1; DNA: TGTGCCAGCAGCTATCCCTCACGACCTGGAGAGACCCAGTACTTC; CDR3: CASSYPSRPGETQYF
D: NA; size: many; length: 13; J: TRBJ1-2; V: TRBV20-1; DNA: TGCAGTGCTATACCGAGCACTAACTATGGCTACACCTTC; CDR3: CSAIPSTNYGYTF
D: NA; size: NA; length: 11; J: TRBJ1-1; V: TRBV20-1; DNA: TGCAGTGCCCCCCTAGCTAAAGAAGCTTTCTTT; CDR3: CSAPLAKEAFF
D: TRBD2; size: once; length: 14; J: TRBJ2-3; V: TRBV7-9; DNA: TGTGCCAGCTTAGCGGGAGGTAGCACAGATACGCAGTATTTT; CDR3: CASLAGGSTDTQYF
D: NA; size: few; length: 13; J: TRBJ1-1; V: TRBV6-2/TRBV6-3; DNA: TGTGCCAGCAGTTACACGGGGGCGACTGAAGCTTTCTTT; CDR3: CASSYTGATEAFF
D: NA; size: NA; length: 17; J: TRBJ2-1; V: TRBV12-3/TRBV12-4; DNA: TGTGCCAGCACCTGGGGGTTTGGGGACCCTAGGACCAATGAGCAGTTCTTC; CDR3: CASTWGFGDPRTNEQFF
D: NA; size: once; length: 16; J: TRBJ2-2; V: TRBV7-3; DNA: TGTGCCAGCAGCTTAGCCCGGGACAAGCCAACCGGGGAGCTGTTTTTT; CDR3: CASSLARDKPTGELFF
D: TRBD1; size: NA; length: 20; J: TRBJ1-2; V: TRBV5-1; DNA: TGCGCCAGCAGCTTGGGTCGCAGCTTTGACAGGGGGCAAGGTGACTATGGCTACACCTTC; CDR3: CASSLGRSFDRGQGDYGYTF
D: NA; size: many; length: 13; J: TRBJ2-5; V: TRBV29-1; DNA: TGCAGCGTTGAGGGTGCCCCGGGAGAGACCCAGTACTTC; CDR3: CSVEGAPGETQYF
D: NA; size: few; length: 14; J: TRBJ1-6; V: TRBV25-1; DNA: TGTGCCAGCAGTTGGAGCTCCTATAATTCACCCCTCCACTTT; CDR3: CASSWSSYNSPLHF
D: NA; size: many; length: 17; J: TRBJ2-5; V: TRBV2; DNA: TGTGCCAGCAGTGAAGCGAGGGGTTGGGCCGGGGAAGAGACCCAGTACTTC; CDR3: CASSEARGWAGEETQYF
D: NA; size: NA; length: 15; J: TRBJ2-1; V: TRBV20-1; DNA: TGCAGTGCTAGAGAATCGGGGGGCGAGAATAATGAGCGGTTCTTC; CDR3: CSARESGGENNERFF
D: NA; size: NA; length: 15; J: TRBJ2-2; V: TRBV5-5; DNA: TGTGCCAGCAGCTTGGAGGCAGGGAACACCGGGGAGCTGTTTTTT; CDR3: CASSLEAGNTGELFF
D: NA; size: few; length: 13; J: TRBJ1-1; V: TRBV28; DNA: TGTGCCAGCAGTTCAGGGACGAGGCCTGAAGCTTTCTTT; CDR3: CASSSGTRPEAFF
D: TRBD1; size: many; length: 15; J: TRBJ2-7; V: TRBV28; DNA: TGTGCCAGCAGAAATGGACAGGGAAGCGTCTACGAGCAGTACTTC; CDR3: CASRNGQGSVYEQYF
D: NA; size: few; length: 16; J: TRBJ2-1; V: TRBV11-2; DNA: TGTGCCAGCACCTTGGGAGGGGGTACCGCCTACAATGAGCAGTTCTTC; CDR3: CASTLGGGTAYNEQFF
D: NA; size: NA; length: 16; J: TRBJ2-2; V: TRBV28; DNA: TGTGCCAGCAGTTCGACAGTGGGGGGAAACACCGGGGAGCTGTTTTTT; CDR3: CASSSTVGGNTGELFF
D: TRBD2; size: NA; length: 17; J: TRBJ2-1; V: TRBV7-3; DNA: TGTGCCAGCAGCTTAACGGTCAACCCGGGACTAGCCAATGAGCAGTTCTTC; CDR3: CASSLTVNPGLANEQFF
D: NA; size: few; length: 14; J: TRBJ2-7; V: TRBV28; DNA: TGTGCCAGTCTCAAGGGGGGGTTAGGGTACGAGCAGTACTTC; CDR3: CASLKGGLGYEQYF
D: NA; size: NA; length: 14; J: TRBJ2-5; V: TRBV7-9; DNA: TGTGCCAGCAGCCCCCGGGGGAGCCAAGAGACCCAGTACTTC; CDR3: CASSPRGSQETQYF
D: NA; size: NA; length: 14; J: TRBJ2-7; V: TRBV7-2; DNA: TGTGCCAGCAGCTTCACTAGCCCCCCAGACGAGCAGTACTTC; CDR3: CASSFTSPPDEQYF
D: NA; size: NA; length: 15; J: TRBJ2-5; V: TRBV7-2; DNA: TGTGCCAGCAGCTTCGTAGGGGGGGCAAGAGAGACCCAGTACTTC; CDR3: CASSFVGGARETQYF
D: TRBD1; size: many; length: 14; J: TRBJ2-7; V: TRBV28; DNA: TGTGCCAGCAGTTTACGACAGGGAGCACACGAGCAGTACTTC; CDR3: CASSLRQGAHEQYF
D: NA; size: few; length: 14; J: TRBJ1-3; V: TRBV6-5; DNA: TGTGCCAGCAAGGGGGGCGGGTCTGGAAACACCATATATTTT; CDR3: CASKGGGSGNTIYF
D: NA; size: NA; length: 16; J: TRBJ2-5; V: TRBV9; DNA: TGTGCCAGCAGCGTAGGAGGGCGGGACGCCCGGGAGACCCAGTACTTC; CDR3: CASSVGGRDARETQYF